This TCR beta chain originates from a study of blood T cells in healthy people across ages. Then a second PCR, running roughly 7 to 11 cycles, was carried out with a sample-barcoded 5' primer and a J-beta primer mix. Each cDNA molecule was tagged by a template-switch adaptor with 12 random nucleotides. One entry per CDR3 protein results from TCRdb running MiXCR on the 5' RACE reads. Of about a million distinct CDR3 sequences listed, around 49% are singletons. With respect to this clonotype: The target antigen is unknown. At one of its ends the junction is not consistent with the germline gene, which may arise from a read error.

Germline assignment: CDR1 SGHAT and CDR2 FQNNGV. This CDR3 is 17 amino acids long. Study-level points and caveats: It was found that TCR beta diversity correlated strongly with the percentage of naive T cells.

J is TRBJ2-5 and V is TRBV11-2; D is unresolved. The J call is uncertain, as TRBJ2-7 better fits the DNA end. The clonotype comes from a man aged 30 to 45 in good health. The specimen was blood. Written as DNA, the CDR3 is TGTACCAGCAGCTTAGTACATTCGCTAGTCAGGCCCTACGAGCAGTACTTC. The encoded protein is CTSSLVHSLVRPYEQYF.